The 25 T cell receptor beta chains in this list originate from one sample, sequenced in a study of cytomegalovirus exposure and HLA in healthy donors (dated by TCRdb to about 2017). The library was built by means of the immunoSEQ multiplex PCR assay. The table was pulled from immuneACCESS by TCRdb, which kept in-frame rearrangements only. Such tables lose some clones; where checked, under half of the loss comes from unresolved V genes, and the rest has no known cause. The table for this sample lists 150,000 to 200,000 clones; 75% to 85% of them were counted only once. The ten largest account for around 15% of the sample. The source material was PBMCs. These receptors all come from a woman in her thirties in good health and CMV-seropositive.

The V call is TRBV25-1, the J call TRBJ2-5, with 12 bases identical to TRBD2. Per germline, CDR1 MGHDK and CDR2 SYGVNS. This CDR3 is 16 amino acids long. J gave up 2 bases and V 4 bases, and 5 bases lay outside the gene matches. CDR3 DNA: TGTGCCAGCAGTGCGCGGACTAGCGGGGAACAAGAGACCCAGTACTTC. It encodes CASSARTSGEQETQYF.

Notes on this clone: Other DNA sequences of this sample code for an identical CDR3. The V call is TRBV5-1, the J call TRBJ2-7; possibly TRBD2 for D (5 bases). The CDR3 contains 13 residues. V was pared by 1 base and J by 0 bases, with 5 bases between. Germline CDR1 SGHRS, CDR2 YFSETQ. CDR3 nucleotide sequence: TGCGCCAGCAGCTTGACTAGCTCCTACGAGCAGTACTTC. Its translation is CASSLTSSYEQYF.

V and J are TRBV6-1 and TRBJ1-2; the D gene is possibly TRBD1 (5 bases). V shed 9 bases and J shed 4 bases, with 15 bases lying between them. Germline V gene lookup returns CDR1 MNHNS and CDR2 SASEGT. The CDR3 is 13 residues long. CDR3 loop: CASESTGLYGYTF. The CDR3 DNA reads TGTGCCAGTGAGTCCACAGGCCTCTATGGCTACACCTTC.

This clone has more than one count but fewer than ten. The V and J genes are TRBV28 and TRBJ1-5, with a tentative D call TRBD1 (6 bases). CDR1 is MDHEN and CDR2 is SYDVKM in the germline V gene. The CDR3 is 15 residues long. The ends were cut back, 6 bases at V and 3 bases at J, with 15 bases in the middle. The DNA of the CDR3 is TGTGCCAGCAGACTCACAGGGCCCCCCAATCAGCCCCAGCATTTT. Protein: CASRLTGPPNQPQHF. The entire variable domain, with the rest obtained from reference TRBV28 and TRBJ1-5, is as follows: DVKVTQSSRYLVKRTGEKVFLECVQDMDHENMFWYRQDPGLGLRLIYFSYDVKMKEKGDIPEGYSVSREKKERFSLILESASTNQTSMYLCASRLTGPPNQPQHFGDGTRLSIL.

This CDR3 reads CASSSDRESYGYTF. The CDR3 coding sequence is TGTGCCAGCAGCTCAGACAGGGAGAGCTATGGCTACACCTTC. The chain uses TRBV6-5 and TRBJ1-2; 7 bases are a match to TRBD1. CDR1 is MNHEY, CDR2 SVGAGI, per germline. This CDR3 has 14 amino acids. V was pared by 6 bases and J by 4 bases, with 8 bases of the junction left unmatched.

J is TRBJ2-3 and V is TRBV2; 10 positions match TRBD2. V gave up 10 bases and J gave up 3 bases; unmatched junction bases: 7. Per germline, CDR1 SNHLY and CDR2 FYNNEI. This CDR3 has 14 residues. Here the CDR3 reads CATSSGSRTDTQYF. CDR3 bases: TGTGCCACGTCTAGCGGGAGTAGAACAGATACGCAGTATTTT.

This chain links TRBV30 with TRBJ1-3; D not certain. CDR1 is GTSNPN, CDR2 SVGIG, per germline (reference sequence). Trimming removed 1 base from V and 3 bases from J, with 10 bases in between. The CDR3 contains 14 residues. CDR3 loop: CAWSETRYGNTIYF. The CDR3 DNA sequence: TGTGCCTGGAGTGAAACGCGCTATGGAAACACCATATATTTT.

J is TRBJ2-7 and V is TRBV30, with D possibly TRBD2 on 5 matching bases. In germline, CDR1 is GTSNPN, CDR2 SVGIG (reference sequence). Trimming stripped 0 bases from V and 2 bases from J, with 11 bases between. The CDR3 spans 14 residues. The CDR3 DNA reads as TGTGCCTGGAGTGTTGGACGGGGAACCTACGAGCAGTACTTC. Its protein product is CAWSVGRGTYEQYF.

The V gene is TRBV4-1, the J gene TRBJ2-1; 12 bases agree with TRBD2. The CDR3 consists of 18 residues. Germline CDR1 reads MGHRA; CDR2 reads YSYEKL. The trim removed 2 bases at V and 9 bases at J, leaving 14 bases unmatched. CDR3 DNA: TGCGCCAGCAGCCAACCTCCTAGCGGGAGGGGACTAGAAAGTGAGCAGTTCTTC. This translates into CASSQPPSGRGLESEQFF.

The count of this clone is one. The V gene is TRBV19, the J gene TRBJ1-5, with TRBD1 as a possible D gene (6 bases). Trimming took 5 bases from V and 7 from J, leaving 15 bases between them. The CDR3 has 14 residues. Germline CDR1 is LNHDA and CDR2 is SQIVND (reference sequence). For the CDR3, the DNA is TGTGCCAGTAGTCTACTACTTCAGGGGCAGCCCCAGCATTTT. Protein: CASSLLLQGQPQHF. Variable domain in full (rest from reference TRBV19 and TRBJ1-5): DGGITQSPKYLFRKEGQNVTLSCEQNLNHDAMYWYRQDPGQGLRLIYYSQIVNDFQKGDIAEGYSVSREKKESFPLTVTSAQKNPTAFYLCASSLLLQGQPQHFGDGTRLSIL.

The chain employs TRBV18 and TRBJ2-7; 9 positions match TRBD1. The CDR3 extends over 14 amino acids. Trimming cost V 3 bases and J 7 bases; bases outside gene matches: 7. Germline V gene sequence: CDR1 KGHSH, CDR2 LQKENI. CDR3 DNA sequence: TGTGCCAGCTCACCGTCCACAGGGGGCTGGGAGCAGTACTTC. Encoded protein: CASSPSTGGWEQYF.

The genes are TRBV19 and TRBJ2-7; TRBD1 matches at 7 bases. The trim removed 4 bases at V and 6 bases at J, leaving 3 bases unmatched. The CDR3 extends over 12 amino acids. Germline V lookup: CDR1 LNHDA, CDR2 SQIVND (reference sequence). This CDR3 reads CASSKGTVEQYF. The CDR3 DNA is TGTGCCAGTAGTAAAGGGACAGTCGAGCAGTACTTC.

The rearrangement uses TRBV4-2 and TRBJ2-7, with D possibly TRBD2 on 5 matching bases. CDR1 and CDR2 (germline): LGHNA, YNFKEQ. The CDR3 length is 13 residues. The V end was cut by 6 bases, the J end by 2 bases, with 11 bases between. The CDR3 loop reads CASSLAVTYEQYF. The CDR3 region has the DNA TGTGCCAGCAGTCTAGCTGTTACCTACGAGCAGTACTTC.

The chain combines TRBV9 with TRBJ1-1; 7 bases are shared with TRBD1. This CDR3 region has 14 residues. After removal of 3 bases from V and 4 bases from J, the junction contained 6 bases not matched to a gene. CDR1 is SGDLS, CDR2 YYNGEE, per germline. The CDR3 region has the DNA TGTGCCAGCAGCGGAACAGGGGTAGGCACTGAAGCTTTCTTT. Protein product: CASSGTGVGTEAFF.

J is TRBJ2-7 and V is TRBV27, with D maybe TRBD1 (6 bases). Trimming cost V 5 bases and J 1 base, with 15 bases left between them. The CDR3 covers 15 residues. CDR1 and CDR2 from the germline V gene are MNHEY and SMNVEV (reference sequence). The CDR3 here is CASSPKQGRSYEQYF. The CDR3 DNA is TGTGCCAGCAGTCCAAAACAGGGTCGGTCCTACGAGCAGTACTTC.

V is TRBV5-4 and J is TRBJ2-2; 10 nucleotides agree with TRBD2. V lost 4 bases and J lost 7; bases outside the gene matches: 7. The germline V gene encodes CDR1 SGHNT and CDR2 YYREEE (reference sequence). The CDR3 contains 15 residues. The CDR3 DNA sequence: TGTGCCAGCAGCGTGGGGGGACTAGCGAGCGGGGAGCTGTTTTTT. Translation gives CASSVGGLASGELFF. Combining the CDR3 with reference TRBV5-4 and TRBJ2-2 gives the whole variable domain ETGVTQSPTHLIKTRGQQVTLRCSSQSGHNTVSWYQQALGQGPQFIFQYYREEENGRGNFPPRFSGLQFPNYSSELNVNALELDDSALYLCASSVGGLASGELFFGEGSRLTVL.

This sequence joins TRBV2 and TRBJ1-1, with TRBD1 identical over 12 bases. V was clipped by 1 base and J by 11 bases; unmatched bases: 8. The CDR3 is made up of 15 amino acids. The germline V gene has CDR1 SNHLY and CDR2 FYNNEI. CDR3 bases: TGTGCCAGCAGTGAAGTTAGGGGACAGGGGGCTTGGGCTTTCTTT. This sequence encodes CASSEVRGQGAWAFF.

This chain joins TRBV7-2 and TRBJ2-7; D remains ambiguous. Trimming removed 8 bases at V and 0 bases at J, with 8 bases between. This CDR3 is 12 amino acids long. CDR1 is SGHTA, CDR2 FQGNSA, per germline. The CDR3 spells CASGRSSYEQYF. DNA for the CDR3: TGTGCCAGCGGTAGGAGCTCCTACGAGCAGTACTTC.

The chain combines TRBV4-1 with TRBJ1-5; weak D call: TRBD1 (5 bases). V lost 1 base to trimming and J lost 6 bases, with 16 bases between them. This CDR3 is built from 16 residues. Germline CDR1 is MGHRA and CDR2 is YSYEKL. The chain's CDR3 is CASSQGRGTTFQPQHF. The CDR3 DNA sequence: TGCGCCAGCAGCCAAGGAAGGGGCACGACTTTTCAGCCCCAGCATTTT.

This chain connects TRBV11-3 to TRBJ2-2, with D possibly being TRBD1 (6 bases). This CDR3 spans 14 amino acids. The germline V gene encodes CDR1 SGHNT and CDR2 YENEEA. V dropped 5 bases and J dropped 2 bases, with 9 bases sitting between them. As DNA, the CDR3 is TGTGCCAGCAGCCGACAGGAAAACACCGGGGAGCTGTTTTTT. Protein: CASSRQENTGELFF.

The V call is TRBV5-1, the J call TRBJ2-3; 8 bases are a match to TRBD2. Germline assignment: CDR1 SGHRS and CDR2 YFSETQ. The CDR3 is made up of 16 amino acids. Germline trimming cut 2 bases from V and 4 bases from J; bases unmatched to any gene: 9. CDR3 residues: CASSFPSGSGSDTQYF. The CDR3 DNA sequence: TGCGCCAGCAGCTTCCCAAGCGGGAGTGGGTCAGATACGCAGTATTTT.

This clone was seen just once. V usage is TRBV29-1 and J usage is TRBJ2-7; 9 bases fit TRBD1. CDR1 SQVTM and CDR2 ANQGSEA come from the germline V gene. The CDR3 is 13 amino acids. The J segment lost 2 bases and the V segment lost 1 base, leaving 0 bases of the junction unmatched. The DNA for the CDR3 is TGCAGCGTTGAAGGGACAGGGGCCTACGAGCAGTACTTC. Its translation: CSVEGTGAYEQYF.

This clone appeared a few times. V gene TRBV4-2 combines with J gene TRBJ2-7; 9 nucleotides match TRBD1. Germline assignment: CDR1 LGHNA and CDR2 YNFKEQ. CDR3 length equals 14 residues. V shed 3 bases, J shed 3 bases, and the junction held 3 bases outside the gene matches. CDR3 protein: CASSQGDRVYEQYF. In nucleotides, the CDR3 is TGTGCCAGCAGCCAGGGGGACAGGGTCTACGAGCAGTACTTC.

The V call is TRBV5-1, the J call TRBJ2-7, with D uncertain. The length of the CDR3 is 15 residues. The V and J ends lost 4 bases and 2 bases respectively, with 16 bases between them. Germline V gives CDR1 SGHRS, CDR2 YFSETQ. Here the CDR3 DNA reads TGCGCCAGCAGCCTTACTATAGGAGAGACCTACGAGCAGTACTTC. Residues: CASSLTIGETYEQYF.

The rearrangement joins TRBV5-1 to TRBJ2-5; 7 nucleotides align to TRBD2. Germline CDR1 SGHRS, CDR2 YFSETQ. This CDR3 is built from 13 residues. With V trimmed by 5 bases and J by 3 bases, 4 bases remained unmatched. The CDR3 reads CASSFAGEETQYF. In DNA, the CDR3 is TGCGCCAGCAGTTTCGCGGGAGAAGAGACCCAGTACTTC.